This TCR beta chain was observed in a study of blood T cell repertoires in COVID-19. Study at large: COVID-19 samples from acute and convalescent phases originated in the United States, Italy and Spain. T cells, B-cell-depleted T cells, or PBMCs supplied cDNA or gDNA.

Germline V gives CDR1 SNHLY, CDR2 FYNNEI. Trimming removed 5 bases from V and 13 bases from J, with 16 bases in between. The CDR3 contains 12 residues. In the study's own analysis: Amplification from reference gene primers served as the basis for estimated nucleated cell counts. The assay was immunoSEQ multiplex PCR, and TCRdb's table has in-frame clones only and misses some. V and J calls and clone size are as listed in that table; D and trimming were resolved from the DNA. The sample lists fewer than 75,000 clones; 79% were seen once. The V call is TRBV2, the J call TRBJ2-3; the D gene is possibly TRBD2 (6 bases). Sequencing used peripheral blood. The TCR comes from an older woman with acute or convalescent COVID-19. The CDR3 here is CASSLTGDEKYF. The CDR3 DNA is TGTGCCAGCAGTCTAACGGGAGACGAAAAGTATTTT.